These T cell receptor beta chains were read from a single sample in a study of blood T cells in healthy people across ages. TCRdb fed the 5' RACE reads into MiXCR, producing one record per CDR3 protein. Of 710,000 or so distinct CDR3 sequences listed, about 20% are singletons. The sample consisted of blood. The receptors derive from a man in his 70s in good health. Each CDR3 is given with its conserved first and last residue. The D gene is left open where the match is weak. Clone size is given for some rows only: seen once, a few or many times, or a class if the clone is expanded.

v_gene	j_gene	d_gene	abundance	CDR3nt	CDR3aa
TRBV12-3/TRBV12-4	TRBJ1-1	NA	few	TGTGCCAGCAGTTCGCGAGACAGGAACACTGAAGCTTTCTTT	CASSSRDRNTEAFF
TRBV5-1	TRBJ2-2	TRBD1	few	TGCGCCAGCAGCACCCGACAGGGACAGAACACCGGGGAGCTGTTTTTT	CASSTRQGQNTGELFF
TRBV10-2	TRBJ2-7	NA	few	TGCGCCAGCAAGGCCCTGAGGGGGGCCAGTGCGCAGTACTTC	CASKALRGASAQYF
TRBV28	TRBJ1-2	NA	few	TGTGCCAGCAGTTTGGGGCTCCCTGGGGGTAGCTACACCTTC	CASSLGLPGGSYTF
TRBV10-1	TRBJ2-7	NA	few	TGCGCCAGCAGTGAGTCGATTGCGGGGTCCTCCTACGAGCAGTACTTC	CASSESIAGSSYEQYF
TRBV12-3/TRBV12-4	TRBJ2-3	NA	NA	TGTGCCAGCAGACCTAGCTTGGATACGCAGTATTTT	CASRPSLDTQYF
TRBV3-1	TRBJ1-1	NA	NA	TGTGCCAGCAGAAACAGGGTACCAGACACTGAAGCTTTCTTT	CASRNRVPDTEAFF
TRBV28	TRBJ1-6	NA	many	TGTGCCAGCACCCCCCCGAGGGGACCCCTCCACTTT	CASTPPRGPLHF
TRBV7-2	TRBJ2-1	TRBD2	few	TGTGCCAGCAGCTTAGTCGCTAGCGGAACCTACAATGAGCAGTTCTTC	CASSLVASGTYNEQFF
TRBV7-8	TRBJ2-5	NA	NA	TGTGCCACCGAAGATCCAGAGACCCAGTACTTC	CATEDPETQYF
TRBV20-1	TRBJ2-5	NA	few	TGCAGTGCTAGTCCTGGAGAGACCCAGTACTTC	CSASPGETQYF
TRBV20-1	TRBJ1-2	TRBD1	NA	TGCAGTGCTGCCGGGACAGTTCTCTTAAGGAGTGGCTACACCTTC	CSAAGTVLLRSGYTF
TRBV12-3/TRBV12-4	TRBJ2-1	NA	NA	TGTGCCAGCATGACGCGGGACATTTCCTACAATGAGCAGTTCTTC	CASMTRDISYNEQFF
TRBV6-2/TRBV6-3	TRBJ2-7	TRBD2	NA	TGTGCCAGCACTCAAGCGGGGGATTCCTACGAGCAGTACTTC	CASTQAGDSYEQYF
TRBV25-1	TRBJ1-2	TRBD1	NA	TGTGCCAGCAGTCAGGGGGCGAAGGGGAACGGCTACACCTTC	CASSQGAKGNGYTF
TRBV7-9	TRBJ2-3	NA	few	TGTGCCAGCAGCTTAGAGAACGATTTCACAGGTGAAGATACGCAGTATTTT	CASSLENDFTGEDTQYF
TRBV5-1	TRBJ2-3	NA	NA	TGCGCCAGCAGCTCCTCTAGCGAGTCTAGCACAGATACGCAGTATTTT	CASSSSSESSTDTQYF
TRBV2	TRBJ2-3	NA	NA	TGTGCCGGCAGTGAAGGGCGGGGGCCTACAGATACGCAGTATTTT	CAGSEGRGPTDTQYF
TRBV12-3/TRBV12-4	TRBJ2-1	TRBD2	NA	TGTGTCAGCAGGGTTAGCGGGAGCTCCTACAATGAGCAGTTCTTC	CVSRVSGSSYNEQFF
TRBV12-3/TRBV12-4	TRBJ1-1	NA	NA	TGTGCCAGCAGGGGAAAGAGGGGCCTCACTGAAGCTTTCTTT	CASRGKRGLTEAFF
TRBV29-1	TRBJ1-1	NA	NA	TGCAGCGTTGACAGGGATATGAACACTGAAGCTTTCTTT	CSVDRDMNTEAFF
TRBV5-1	TRBJ2-3	TRBD2	NA	TGCGCCAGCAGCTTGATTTCGGGGGGGCGTGATACGCAGTATTTT	CASSLISGGRDTQYF
TRBV29-1	TRBJ1-1	NA	NA	TGCAGCGTTGAACCAGCAAAGAACACTGAAGCTTTCTTT	CSVEPAKNTEAFF
TRBV11-2	TRBJ2-7	NA	NA	TGTGCCAGCAGCTTATCAGGGACCGTCCATTCCTACGAGCAGTACTTC	CASSLSGTVHSYEQYF
TRBV4-2	TRBJ2-1	NA	NA	TGTGCCAGCAGCCAAGAGAAGGCGGGAAGCTCCTACAATGAGCAGTTCTTC	CASSQEKAGSSYNEQFF
TRBV6-6	TRBJ1-1	TRBD1	few	TGTGCCAGCAGTTACGCGGACAGGGGGCTGATGAACACTGAAGCTTTCTTT	CASSYADRGLMNTEAFF
TRBV5-1	TRBJ2-1	TRBD1	NA	TGCGCCAGCAGCGTAGACAGGGTGGAGTACAATGAGCAGTTCTTC	CASSVDRVEYNEQFF
TRBV5-1	TRBJ1-1	TRBD1	NA	TGCGCCAGCAGCTTGGCCCAGGGGGCGGACACTGAAGCTTTCTTT	CASSLAQGADTEAFF
TRBV13	TRBJ2-3	TRBD1	NA	TGTGCCAGCAGCTCGACAGGGAAGGTCACAGATACGCAGTATTTT	CASSSTGKVTDTQYF
TRBV12-3/TRBV12-4	TRBJ1-2	TRBD1	few	TGTGCCAGCAGTTCCCTTCAGACAGGGGTCGGTGGCTACACCTTC	CASSSLQTGVGGYTF
TRBV20-1	TRBJ2-2	TRBD1	NA	TGCAGTGCTAGAGAAAACAGGGGGCGGGCCGGGGAGCTGTTTTTT	CSARENRGRAGELFF
TRBV7-6	TRBJ2-1	TRBD1	NA	TGTGCCAGCAGCTGGGACAGGTTGAGCTCCTACAATGAGCAGTTCTTC	CASSWDRLSSYNEQFF
TRBV6-2/TRBV6-3	TRBJ1-5	TRBD1	NA	TGTGCCAGCAGTCAGAATCGGGACAGGGGAGGACTTGTCAATAAGCCCCAGCACTTT	CASSQNRDRGGLVNKPQHF
TRBV29-1	TRBJ1-2	NA	few	TGCAGCGTAACCTTGGACATTTATGGCTACACCTTC	CSVTLDIYGYTF
TRBV20-1	TRBJ2-2	TRBD2	NA	TGCAGTGTCAAGCGGGGCTGGCCGATAGCCGAGACCCGGGAGCTGTTTTTT	CSVKRGWPIAETRELFF
TRBV7-2	TRBJ2-5	NA	NA	TGTGCCAGCAGCTCCGGTCGACAGGTGGAAACCCAGTACTTC	CASSSGRQVETQYF
TRBV6-4	TRBJ2-2	NA	few	TGTGCCAGCAGTGGGGTCGGAGGCAACACCGGGGAGCTGTTTTTT	CASSGVGGNTGELFF
TRBV7-2	TRBJ1-3	NA	NA	TGTGCCAGCGCACAGGAGCTCTCTGGAAACACCATATATTTT	CASAQELSGNTIYF
TRBV4-1	TRBJ2-1	NA	few	TGCGCCAGCAGCCAAGAGGTGGCCTACAATGAGCAGTTCTTC	CASSQEVAYNEQFF
TRBV9	TRBJ1-2	NA	few	TGTGCCAGCAGCCCCGGGGGCGCGGGGAACTATGGCTACACCTTC	CASSPGGAGNYGYTF
TRBV7-9	TRBJ2-3	NA	few	TGTGCCAGCAGCTTAACTTTAGCGGAACCCCACACAGATACGCAGTATTTT	CASSLTLAEPHTDTQYF
TRBV7-8	TRBJ2-5	TRBD1	few	TGTGCCAGCAGAAGTCGGACAGGGTTAGAGACCCAGTACTTC	CASRSRTGLETQYF
TRBV5-1	TRBJ1-2	NA	NA	TGCGCCAGCAGCCCGCCGGGACATATTGGCTTTAATGGCTACACCTTC	CASSPPGHIGFNGYTF
TRBV12-3/TRBV12-4	TRBJ2-5	NA	many	TGTGCCAGCAACACCCAGGGCTTTCCAGAGACCCAGTACTTC	CASNTQGFPETQYF
TRBV7-2	TRBJ1-2	NA	NA	TGTGCCAGCAGCTTAGGACAGTTGGGTCATGGCTACACCTTC	CASSLGQLGHGYTF